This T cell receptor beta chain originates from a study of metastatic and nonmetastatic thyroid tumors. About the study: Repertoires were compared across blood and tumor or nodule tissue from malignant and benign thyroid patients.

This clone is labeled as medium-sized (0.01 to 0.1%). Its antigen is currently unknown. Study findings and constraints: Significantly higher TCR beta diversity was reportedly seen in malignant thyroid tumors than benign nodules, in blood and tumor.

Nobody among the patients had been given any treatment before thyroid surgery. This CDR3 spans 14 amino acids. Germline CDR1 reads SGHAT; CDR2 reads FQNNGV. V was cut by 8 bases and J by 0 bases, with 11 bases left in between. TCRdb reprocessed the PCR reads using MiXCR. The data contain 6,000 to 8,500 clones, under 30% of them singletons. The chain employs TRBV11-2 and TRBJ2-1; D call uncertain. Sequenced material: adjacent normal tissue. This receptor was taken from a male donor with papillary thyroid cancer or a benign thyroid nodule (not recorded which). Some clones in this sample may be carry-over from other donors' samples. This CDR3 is CASLPELSYNEQFF. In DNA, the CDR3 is TGTGCCAGCCTCCCGGAGCTCTCCTACAATGAGCAGTTCTTC.